This paragraph covers one T cell receptor (beta chain) sequence. The sample belongs to a study of blood T cell repertoires in COVID-19. Study-level background: PBMCs, B-cell-depleted T cells, or T cells provided the cDNA or gDNA that made up the material.

Authors' data handling: Reference gene primer amplification in the assay estimated nucleated cell counts. Method: immunoSEQ multiplex PCR; TCRdb's copy keeps in-frame clones and lacks some. The D gene and trimming were derived from the DNA, and the V and J assignments and clone size from that table. The table includes tens of thousands of clones, roughly 88% detected once. V was pared by 10 bases and J by 7 bases, with 10 bases of the junction left unmatched. The CDR3 length is 15 residues. Germline lookup yields CDR1 LNHDA and CDR2 SQIVND (reference sequence). This receptor was obtained from a human donor in a cohort sampled during active COVID-19. Source material: peripheral blood. The chain has TRBV19 and TRBJ2-2; TRBD1 aligns across 12 bases. The CDR3 protein is CATLFGTGGSGELFF. For the CDR3, the DNA is TGTGCCACCCTATTTGGGACAGGGGGCAGCGGGGAGCTGTTTTTT.